Each of the 32 T cell receptor beta chains below was sequenced from the same sample in a study of spatial heterogeneity in lung cancer. Sample time point: sample taken at primary tumor resection. The input material, whole RNA from tumor, nontumor lung or frozen PBMC, was sequenced unsorted. Each CDR3 protein gets one entry after TCRdb re-called the 5' RACE reads with MiXCR. Of roughly 11,000 distinct CDR3 sequences in the sample, about 4% are singletons; the top ten hold 6% to 9.5%. Sequencing was performed on normal lung tissue next to the tumor, taken at surgery. The receptors originated from a male donor with early-stage non-small cell lung cancer.

Many counts were recorded for this clonotype. This beta chain came through as a stray read in a library set up for alpha chains, and its size says little. The V call is TRBV29-1, the J call TRBJ1-2; unclear D gene. Germline values: CDR1 SQVTM, CDR2 ANQGSEA. The CDR3 loop spans 12 amino acids. Between the trimmed V and J ends, which lost 4 bases and 7 bases, there was a span of 13 bases. CDR3: CSVGTSTAGYTF. The CDR3 nucleotides are TGCAGCGTTGGGACGTCCACGGCTGGCTACACCTTC. Together with reference TRBV29-1 and TRBJ1-2, the CDR3 gives the full variable domain: SAVISQKPSRDICQRGTSLTIQCQVDSQVTMMFWYRQQPGQSLTLIATANQGSEATYESGFVIDKFPISRPNLTFSTLTVSNMSPEDSSIYLCSVGTSTAGYTFGSGTRLTVV.

This clonotype was counted ten times or more. The library was prepared for alpha chains; this beta chain is a stray read, so its frequency means little. CDR3 in DNA: TGTGCCAGCAGCTTTTTGCTCAGGGGGCTTTCGGATGGCTACACCTTC. Translation gives CASSFLLRGLSDGYTF. The rearrangement links TRBV7-2 to TRBJ1-2; TRBD1 aligns across 8 bases. Looked up from germline, CDR1 is SGHTA and CDR2 is FQGNSA. The length of the CDR3 is 16 residues. The V gene end was trimmed by 3 bases and the J gene end by 6 bases; junction bases not matched to a gene: 12. Using reference TRBV7-2 and TRBJ1-2 for the parts outside the CDR3, the full variable domain is GAGVSQSPSNKVTEKGKDVELRCDPISGHTALYWYRQSLGQGLEFLIYFQGNSAPDKSGLPSDRFSAERTGGSVSTLTIQRTQQEDSAVYLCASSFLLRGLSDGYTFGSGTRLTVV.

This clonotype is judged medium-sized (0.01 to 0.1%). Little can be read into the size of this beta chain, an off-target read in a library designed for alpha chains. V and J are TRBV29-1 and TRBJ1-1, with D possibly being TRBD1 (5 bases). The V end was cut by 7 bases, the J end by 8 bases, with 20 bases between. The CDR3 is made up of 13 amino acids. Germline V gene lookup returns CDR1 SQVTM and CDR2 ANQGSEA. CDR3 protein: CSALSAGEGEAFF. Written as DNA, the CDR3 is TGCAGCGCGTTATCCGCGGGGGAGGGCGAAGCTTTCTTT.

This clonotype came up many times. Because this beta chain is a stray read in a library intended to capture alpha chains, its abundance should not be given much weight. This chain links TRBV18 with TRBJ1-3, with D uncertain. CDR3 length: 11 residues. V lost 10 bases, J lost 0 bases, and 4 bases lay in between. The V gene's germline CDR1 is KGHSH and CDR2 LQKENI. As DNA, the CDR3 is TGTGCCACCCCCTCTGGAAACACCATATATTTT. It translates to CATPSGNTIYF.

This clonotype was seen a few times. This beta chain lies outside the target of a library built for alpha chains; its clone size means little. This rearrangement joins TRBV7-2 to TRBJ2-1; 11 bases match TRBD2. Germline V gene lookup returns CDR1 SGHTA and CDR2 FQGNSA. The trim removed 0 bases at V and 7 bases at J, leaving 2 bases unmatched. This CDR3 comprises 15 residues. Written as DNA, the CDR3 is TGTGCCAGCAGCTTAGCTAGCGGGGGGGCAAATGAGCAGTTCTTC. This sequence encodes CASSLASGGANEQFF.

This clonotype appeared many times. Being off target in a library aimed at alpha chains, this beta chain has a size of little meaning. The chain recombines TRBV20-1 with TRBJ1-1; tentatively, D is TRBD1 (5 bases). The CDR3 totals 16 residues. Germline V gene lookup returns CDR1 DFQATT and CDR2 SNEGSKA (reference sequence). With 3 bases removed from V and 1 base from J, the gap between germline ends came to 18 bases. CDR3 in DNA: TGCAGTGCTAGTGCAAAAGAGGGACGGACGAACACTGAAGCTTTCTTT. Amino acids: CSASAKEGRTNTEAFF.

This clonotype is medium-sized (0.01 to 0.1%). This beta chain appears as a stray read in a library generated for alpha chains; its size is not informative. CDR3 bases: TGTGCCAGCAGCCCTCGACAGAACACCGGGGAGCTGTTTTTT. It yields the protein CASSPRQNTGELFF. The chain carries TRBV7-9 and TRBJ2-2; D unresolved. There are 14 residues in the CDR3. The V end was cut by 5 bases, the J end by 1 base, with 8 bases between. The V gene's germline CDR1 is SEHNR and CDR2 FQNEAQ (reference sequence).

Sample share makes this clonotype medium-sized. With the library built for alpha chains, this beta chain is off target and its frequency is not meaningful. The chain carries TRBV5-6 and TRBJ2-7; maybe TRBD2 (6 bases). Trimming left V 4 bases short and J 2 bases short, with 10 bases between. This CDR3 comprises 13 residues. CDR1 and CDR2 from the germline V gene are SGHDT and YYEEEE. CDR3 region: CASSRRAAYEQYF. The CDR3 DNA follows: TGTGCCAGCAGCCGGAGGGCAGCCTACGAGCAGTACTTC.

In its sample, this clonotype was seen many times. A library made for alpha chains picked up this beta chain off target, so its size means little. The rearrangement uses TRBV4-3 and TRBJ2-5; 9 bases are a match to TRBD2. The CDR3 covers 16 residues. The V gene end was trimmed by 0 bases and the J gene end by 4 bases; junction bases not matched to a gene: 6. Germline V lookup: CDR1 LGHNA, CDR2 YSLEER. In DNA, the CDR3 is TGCGCCAGCAGCCAAGATAGGGATAGCGGGAGAGAGACCCAGTACTTC. Translating it yields CASSQDRDSGRETQYF.

This clonotype was seen repeatedly, ten times or more. As an off-target read in a library built for alpha chains, this beta chain has a frequency of little significance. The chain links TRBV5-4 to TRBJ1-2; a weak D match, TRBD1 (5 bases). Looked up from germline, CDR1 is SGHNT and CDR2 is YYREEE (reference sequence). CDR3 length equals 15 residues. The V end lost 1 base, the J end lost 0 bases, and 10 bases lay between the germline ends. DNA of the CDR3: TGTGCCAGCAGCTTGCGACAGATACCTAACTATGGCTACACCTTC. Its translation is CASSLRQIPNYGYTF.

This clonotype was picked up many times. This beta chain represents an off-target read in a library built for alpha chains; its size is of limited meaning. The rearrangement uses TRBV13 and TRBJ1-4, with a tentative D call TRBD1 (5 bases). CDR3 length equals 13 residues. Trimming cost V 6 bases and J 6 bases, with 11 bases left between them. The germline V gene encodes CDR1 PRHDT and CDR2 FYEKMQ (reference sequence). In nucleotides, the CDR3 is TGTGCCAGCAGGACAGAAATGGATGAAAAACTGTTTTTT. Encoded protein: CASRTEMDEKLFF.

This clonotype was counted between two and nine times. For a library built for alpha chains, this beta chain is a stray read; little rests on its size. The V call is TRBV7-8, the J call TRBJ2-3, with 9 bases lining up with TRBD2. Germline CDR1 is SGHVS and CDR2 is FQNEAQ. This CDR3 comprises 16 residues. V was clipped by 7 bases and J by 4 bases; unmatched bases: 12. CDR3 amino acids: CASNHWSGGPSDTQYF. CDR3 coding DNA: TGTGCCAGCAACCATTGGAGCGGGGGGCCTTCAGATACGCAGTATTTT.

Details on this clonotype: This beta chain appears as a stray read in a library generated for alpha chains; its size is not informative. The chain recombines TRBV12-3 or TRBV12-4 with TRBJ2-1; D unclear. The CDR3 runs 15 residues. The V gene lost 2 bases and the J gene lost 2 bases, with 10 bases spanning the gap. In DNA, the CDR3 is TGTGCCAGCAGTTTAAATGGCGGCACCTACAATGAGCAGTTCTTC. Its translation is CASSLNGGTYNEQFF.

Sample share makes this clonotype medium-sized. This beta chain lies outside the target of a library built for alpha chains; its clone size means little. The chain links TRBV12-3 or TRBV12-4 to TRBJ1-2, with 11 nucleotides matching TRBD1. Trimming removed 2 bases from V and 4 bases from J; junction bases left unmatched: 9. The CDR3 covers 17 residues. CDR3 sequence: CASSLTSGTGGSYGYTF. CDR3 DNA sequence: TGTGCCAGCAGTTTAACCTCCGGGACAGGGGGAAGCTATGGCTACACCTTC.

Points on this clonotype: Found in a library prepared for alpha chains, this beta chain is an off-target read, and its abundance has little meaning. V gene TRBV5-6 combines with J gene TRBJ1-6; D gene ambiguous. The CDR3 sequence is 13 residues long. CDR1 and CDR2 from the germline V gene are SGHDT and YYEEEE. V shed 0 bases and J shed 10 bases, with 8 bases lying between them. CDR3: CASSLGRSSPLHF. Written as DNA, the CDR3 is TGTGCCAGCAGCTTGGGTAGGAGCTCACCCCTCCACTTT.

This clonotype has at least ten counts. The library was prepared for alpha chains; this beta chain is a stray read, so its frequency means little. The J gene is TRBJ1-1, the V gene TRBV7-9; tentative D call: TRBD1 (5 bases). Looked up from germline, CDR1 is SEHNR and CDR2 is FQNEAQ (reference sequence). Trimming stripped 2 bases from V and 7 bases from J, with 8 bases between. CDR3 length equals 12 residues. CDR3 in DNA: TGTGCCAGCAGCTTATCAGGGCGTGAAGCTTTCTTT. Its translation: CASSLSGREAFF.

There are many counts of this clonotype. This beta chain appears as a stray read in a library generated for alpha chains; its size is not informative. The rearrangement links TRBV20-1 to TRBJ1-2, with 7 bases fitting TRBD1. CDR3 size: 13 residues. Per the germline V gene, CDR1 is DFQATT and CDR2 is SNEGSKA (reference sequence). V gave up 4 bases and J gave up 1 base; unmatched junction bases: 3. CDR3 in amino acids: CSAMGQLNYGYTF. CDR3 nucleotide sequence: TGCAGTGCTATGGGACAGCTTAACTATGGCTACACCTTC.

This clonotype was observed at least ten times. The library was designed around alpha chains, so this beta chain is a stray read whose abundance carries little weight. The chain carries TRBV4-1 and TRBJ2-1, with TRBD1 matching 11 bases. With V trimmed by 0 bases and J by 7 bases, 5 bases remained unmatched. The CDR3 is made up of 16 amino acids. Germline-derived CDR1 and CDR2 are MGHRA and YSYEKL. The CDR3 region has the DNA TGCGCCAGCAGCCAAGATTGGACAGGGGGCCAGAATGAGCAGTTCTTC. Encoded protein: CASSQDWTGGQNEQFF.

This clonotype was detected many times. This beta chain represents an off-target read in a library built for alpha chains; its size is of limited meaning. The chain is built from TRBV12-3 or TRBV12-4 and TRBJ2-2; D gene ambiguous. The CDR3 is 12 amino acids. Between the trimmed V and J ends, which lost 4 bases and 7 bases, there was a span of 7 bases. Here the CDR3 reads CASSSWGGELFF. The CDR3 DNA reads as TGTGCCAGCAGTTCCTGGGGCGGGGAGCTGTTTTTT.

This clonotype was picked up many times. With the library built for alpha chains, this beta chain is off target and its frequency is not meaningful. V and J are TRBV18 and TRBJ2-3, with D perhaps TRBD1 or TRBD2 (5 bases each). This CDR3 region has 14 residues. Deletions cut 0 bases from V and 1 base from J, with 5 bases between. The germline gives CDR1 KGHSH, CDR2 LQKENI. In nucleotides, the CDR3 is TGTGCCAGCTCACCACCGGGGGGCACAGATACGCAGTATTTT. Amino acid sequence: CASSPPGGTDTQYF.

This clonotype was seen repeatedly, ten times or more. This beta chain was picked up by a library intended for alpha chains and is off target, so its count carries little meaning. The chain couples TRBV6-6 to TRBJ1-4; D remains ambiguous. The CDR3 is 13 amino acids. CDR1 and CDR2 from the germline V gene are MNHNY and SVGAGI (reference sequence). The ends were cut back, 1 base at V and 6 bases at J, with 6 bases in the middle. CDR3 nucleotide sequence: TGTGCCAGCAGTTACTACTCAGATGAAAAACTGTTTTTT. Its translation: CASSYYSDEKLFF.

This clonotype has at least ten counts. The library was built for alpha chains, so this beta chain is an off-target read and its size means little. V and J are TRBV10-1 and TRBJ2-1, with unresolved D. CDR3 length equals 13 residues. Germline values: CDR1 WNHNN, CDR2 SYGVQD (reference sequence). V was trimmed by 0 bases and J by 6 bases, leaving 6 bases between them. The CDR3 DNA sequence: TGCGCCAGCAGTGAGTCCTTCTCCAATGAGCAGTTCTTC. Its translation: CASSESFSNEQFF.

Within the sample, this clonotype is medium-sized (0.01 to 0.1%). The library was built for alpha chains, so this beta chain is an off-target read and its size means little. This chain joins TRBV10-3 and TRBJ2-3; 9 bases are a match to TRBD1. Germline V lookup: CDR1 ENHRY, CDR2 SYGVKD. Trimming removed 7 bases from V and 5 bases from J; junction bases left unmatched: 4. This CDR3 is built from 13 residues. Here the CDR3 DNA reads TGTGCCATCATGGGGGGACAGGGAGATACGCAGTATTTT. As protein: CAIMGGQGDTQYF.

Many counts were recorded for this clonotype. Within a library made for alpha chains, this beta chain is off target, and its count is uninformative. This chain joins TRBV27 and TRBJ1-1, with TRBD1 matching over 9 bases. This CDR3 spans 14 amino acids. J lost 7 bases, V lost 0 bases, and 3 bases had no gene match. Germline loops: CDR1 MNHEY, CDR2 SMNVEV (reference sequence). The CDR3 loop reads CASSLSTDRGEAFF. Written as DNA, the CDR3 is TGTGCCAGCAGTTTATCGACGGACAGGGGTGAAGCTTTCTTT.

This clonotype was counted a few times. Because this beta chain is a stray read in a library intended to capture alpha chains, its abundance should not be given much weight. The chain uses TRBV5-6 and TRBJ2-3; D may correspond to TRBD1 or TRBD2 (6 bases each). Germline assignment: CDR1 SGHDT and CDR2 YYEEEE. The CDR3 has 17 residues. Trimming left V 0 bases short and J 6 bases short, with 20 bases between. The DNA for the CDR3 is TGTGCCAGCAGCTTGGTAGGCTCCCTCGGAGGGGGTGATACGCAGTATTTT. Translating gives CASSLVGSLGGGDTQYF.

This clonotype was detected many times. Being off target in a library aimed at alpha chains, this beta chain has a size of little meaning. In nucleotides, the CDR3 is TGTGCCAGCAGAAGGGAGGGGACTAACACCGGGGAGCTGTTTTTT. The encoded protein is CASRREGTNTGELFF. The V call is TRBV2, the J call TRBJ2-2; 7 nucleotides match TRBD2. From germline, CDR1 is SNHLY and CDR2 FYNNEI. Trimming at V came to 6 bases and at J to 2 bases, leaving 6 bases not matched to a gene. The CDR3 contains 15 residues.

This clonotype was counted ten times or more. The library was designed around alpha chains, so this beta chain is a stray read whose abundance carries little weight. The V gene is TRBV6-5, the J gene TRBJ2-1; 12 nucleotides align to TRBD2. After removal of 8 bases from V and 8 bases from J, the junction contained 7 bases not matched to a gene. The germline V gene encodes CDR1 MNHEY and CDR2 SVGAGI. The CDR3 extends over 14 amino acids. The CDR3 DNA sequence: TGTGCCAGCGGGTCTAGCGGGAGGGCCGATGAGCAGTTCTTC. The encoded protein is CASGSSGRADEQFF.

This clonotype was observed at least ten times. Given a much more abundant clone one base away, this may be a read error. The size of this beta chain means little, since it is a stray read in a library made for alpha chains. V usage is TRBV7-7 and J usage is TRBJ2-2; D might be TRBD2 (6 bases). The CDR3 runs to 15 residues. Per germline, CDR1 SSHAT and CDR2 FNYEAQ (reference sequence). In DNA form, the CDR3 reads TGTGCTAGCAGCTTCGGGGGACTGAACACCGGGGAGCTGTTTTTT. This translates into CASSFGGLNTGELFF.

In its sample, this clonotype is medium-sized. This beta chain came through as a stray read in a library set up for alpha chains, and its size says little. The chain carries TRBV29-1 and TRBJ1-1, with D possibly TRBD1 on 5 matching bases. This CDR3 is 13 amino acids long. Trimming pared 5 bases from V and 7 bases from J, leaving 17 bases between. Germline V gives CDR1 SQVTM, CDR2 ANQGSEA. The CDR3 protein is CSVLWGRLGEAFF. The DNA for the CDR3 is TGCAGCGTTCTCTGGGGGAGGTTGGGTGAAGCTTTCTTT.

This clonotype is classed as medium-sized (0.01 to 0.1%). The size of this beta chain means little, since it is a stray read in a library made for alpha chains. The chain joins TRBV14 to TRBJ2-3; D gene unclear. This CDR3 region has 16 residues. The V and J ends lost 1 base and 6 bases respectively, with 17 bases between them. Germline V lookup: CDR1 SGHDN, CDR2 FVKESK. The CDR3 coding sequence is TGTGCCAGCAGCCAAGTAGGTGACACCCACTCCGATACGCAGTATTTT. Translation gives CASSQVGDTHSDTQYF.

This clonotype was picked up a small number of times. In a library made to pick up alpha chains, this beta chain is a stray read with a size that means little. The chain's CDR3 is CASSQTPGVGEQFF. The CDR3 nucleotides read TGTGCCAGCAGCCAAACCCCCGGAGTCGGCGAGCAGTTCTTC. This chain connects TRBV27 to TRBJ2-1, with D unclear. The germline CDR1 and CDR2 sequences are MNHEY and SMNVEV (reference sequence). V dropped 6 bases and J dropped 10 bases, with 19 bases sitting between them. The CDR3 has 14 residues.

This clonotype counts as medium-sized (0.01 to 0.1%). This beta chain slipped into a library made for alpha chains as a stray read, so its size is not meaningful. J is TRBJ2-7 and V is TRBV29-1; 7 bases match TRBD2. CDR1 and CDR2 from the germline V gene are SQVTM and ANQGSEA. J lost 1 base, V lost 1 base, and 10 bases had no gene match. This CDR3 region has 16 residues. For the CDR3, the DNA is TGCAGCGTTGAAGGGATGGCGGGAGAGGGTTCCTACGAGCAGTACTTC. Protein: CSVEGMAGEGSYEQYF.